This T cell receptor (beta chain) was sequenced for a study of T-cell memory formation after mild COVID-19. The overall study: TCR clusters mostly belonged to single donors. Whole-study results and caveats: Memory from before infection featured some responding clones, which suggests cross-reactive memory joined. CD4+ contracting clones were found mainly in CM and EM, and CD8+ ones in EMRA.

This clonotype has only a few counts. Its target is not known. Germline lookup yields CDR1 DFQATT and CDR2 SNEGSKA (reference sequence). The V and J ends lost 2 bases and 10 bases respectively, with 9 bases between them. The CDR3 covers 11 residues. TCRdb re-called the 5' RACE reads with MiXCR, one entry per CDR3 protein. The table includes over 500,000 distinct CDR3 sequences, 15% to 20% detected once. The receptor was isolated from an adult woman who had mild COVID-19 (a few samples of this study predate the infection). Cell type and time point are not known. This chain joins TRBV20-1 and TRBJ2-1, with D unresolved. Sample: PBMCs or a T cell subset sorted from them (not recorded which). The CDR3 reads CSARLVGEQFF. The DNA of the CDR3 is TGCAGTGCTAGACTAGTGGGCGAGCAGTTCTTC.